The source of this TCR beta chain is a study of identifying expanded T cells in peripheral blood. Study-wide findings and caveats: Roughly 1.2 clones differed between technical replicates, versus approximately 16 and 19 over time. Roughly 2-week clone count variance significantly increased as total template count grew.

Measured with immunoSEQ multiplex PCR; TCRdb has only the in-frame clones, and not every one. The sample carries 100,000 to 150,000 clones, 84% recorded once. In the case of this clone: Its specificity is unknown.

V lost 7 bases and J lost 14, with 18 bases in between. Germline V gene sequence: CDR1 SNHLY, CDR2 FYNNEI. The CDR3 consists of 12 residues. No infections or other immune events were documented during collection. The TCR was taken from a person between 18 and 70 years old in good health. The chain combines TRBV2 with TRBJ2-4; perhaps TRBD2 as D (6 bases). Sequencing input: blood. The chain's CDR3 is CASKYFGGEKYF. CDR3 DNA: TGTGCCAGCAAATACTTCGGCGGGGAGAAGTACTTC.